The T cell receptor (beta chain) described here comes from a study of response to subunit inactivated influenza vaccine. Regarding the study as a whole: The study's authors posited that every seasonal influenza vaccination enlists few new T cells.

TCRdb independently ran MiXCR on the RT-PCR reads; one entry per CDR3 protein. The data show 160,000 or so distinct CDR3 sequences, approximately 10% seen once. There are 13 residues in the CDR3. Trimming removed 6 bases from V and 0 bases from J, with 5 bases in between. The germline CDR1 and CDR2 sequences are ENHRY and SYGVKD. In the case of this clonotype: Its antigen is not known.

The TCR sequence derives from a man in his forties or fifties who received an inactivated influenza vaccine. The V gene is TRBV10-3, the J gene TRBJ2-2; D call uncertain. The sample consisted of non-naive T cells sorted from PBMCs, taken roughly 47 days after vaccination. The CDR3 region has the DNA TGTGCCATCAGGGGGACGAACACCGGGGAGCTGTTTTTT. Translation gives CAIRGTNTGELFF.